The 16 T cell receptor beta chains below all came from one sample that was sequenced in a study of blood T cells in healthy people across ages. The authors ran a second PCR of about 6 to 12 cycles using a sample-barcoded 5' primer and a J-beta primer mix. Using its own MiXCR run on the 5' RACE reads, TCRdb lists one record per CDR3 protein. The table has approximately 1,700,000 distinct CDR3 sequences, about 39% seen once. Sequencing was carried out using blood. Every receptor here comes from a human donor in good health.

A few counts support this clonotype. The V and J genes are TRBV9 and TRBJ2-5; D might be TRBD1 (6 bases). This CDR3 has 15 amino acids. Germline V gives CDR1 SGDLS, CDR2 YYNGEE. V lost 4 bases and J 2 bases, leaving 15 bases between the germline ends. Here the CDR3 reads CASSLTQGKQETQYF. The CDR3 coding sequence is TGTGCCAGCAGCCTGACACAGGGTAAACAAGAGACCCAGTACTTC.

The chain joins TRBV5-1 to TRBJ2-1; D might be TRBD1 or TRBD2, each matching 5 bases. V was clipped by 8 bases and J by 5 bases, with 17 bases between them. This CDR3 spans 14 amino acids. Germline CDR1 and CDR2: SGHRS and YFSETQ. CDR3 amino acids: CASSEGTLNNEQFF. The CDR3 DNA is TGCGCCAGTAGTGAGGGGACCTTAAACAATGAGCAGTTCTTC. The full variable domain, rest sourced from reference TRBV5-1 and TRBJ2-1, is KAGVTQTPRYLIKTRGQQVTLSCSPISGHRSVSWYQQTPGQGLQFLFEYFSETQRNKGNFPGRFSGRQFSNSRSEMNVSTLELGDSALYLCASSEGTLNNEQFFGPGTRLTVL.

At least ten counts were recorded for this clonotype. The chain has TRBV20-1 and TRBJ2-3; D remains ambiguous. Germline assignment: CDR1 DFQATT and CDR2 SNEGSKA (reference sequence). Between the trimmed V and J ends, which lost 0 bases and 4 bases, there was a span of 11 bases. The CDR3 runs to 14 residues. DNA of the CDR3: TGCAGTGCTAGAGATCTCCTCGCGCCAGATACGCAGTATTTT. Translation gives CSARDLLAPDTQYF.

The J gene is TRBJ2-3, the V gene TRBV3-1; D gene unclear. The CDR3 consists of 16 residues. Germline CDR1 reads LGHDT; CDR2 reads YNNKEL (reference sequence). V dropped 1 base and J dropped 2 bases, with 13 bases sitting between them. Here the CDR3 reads CASSQASDSLTDTQYF. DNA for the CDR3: TGTGCCAGCAGCCAAGCCTCAGACTCGCTCACAGATACGCAGTATTTT.

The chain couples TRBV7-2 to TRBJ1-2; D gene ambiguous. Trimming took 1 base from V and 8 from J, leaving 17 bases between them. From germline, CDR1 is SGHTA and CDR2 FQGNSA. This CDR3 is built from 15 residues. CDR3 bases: TGTGCCAGCAGCTTAGATGGAGCTCCCTTTGGGGGCTACACCTTC. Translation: CASSLDGAPFGGYTF.

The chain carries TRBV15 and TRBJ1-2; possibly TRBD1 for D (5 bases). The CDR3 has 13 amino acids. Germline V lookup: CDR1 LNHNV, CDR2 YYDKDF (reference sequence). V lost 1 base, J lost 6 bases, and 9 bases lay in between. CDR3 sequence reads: CATSRAGGDGYTF. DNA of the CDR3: TGTGCCACCAGCAGAGCAGGAGGGGATGGCTACACCTTC.

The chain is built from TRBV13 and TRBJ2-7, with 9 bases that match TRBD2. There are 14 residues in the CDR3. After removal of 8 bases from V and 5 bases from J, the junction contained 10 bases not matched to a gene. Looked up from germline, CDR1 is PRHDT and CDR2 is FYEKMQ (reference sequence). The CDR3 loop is CASSGGAGGHEQYF. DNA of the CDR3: TGTGCCAGCTCGGGGGGAGCGGGGGGTCACGAGCAGTACTTC. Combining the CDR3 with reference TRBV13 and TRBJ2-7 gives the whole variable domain AAGVIQSPRHLIKEKRETATLKCYPIPRHDTVYWYQQGPGQDPQFLISFYEKMQSDKGSIPDRFSAQQFSDYHSELNMSSLELGDSALYFCASSGGAGGHEQYFGPGTRLTVT.

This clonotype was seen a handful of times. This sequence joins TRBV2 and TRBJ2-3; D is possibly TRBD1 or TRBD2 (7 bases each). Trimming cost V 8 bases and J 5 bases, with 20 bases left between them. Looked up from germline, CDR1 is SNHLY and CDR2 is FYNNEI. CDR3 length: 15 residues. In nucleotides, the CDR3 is TGTGCCAGCCTCAAAGGGAGGGGGCGAGGAGATACGCAGTATTTT. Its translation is CASLKGRGRGDTQYF. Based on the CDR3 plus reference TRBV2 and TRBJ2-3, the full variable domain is EPEVTQTPSHQVTQMGQEVILRCVPISNHLYFYWYRQILGQKVEFLVSFYNNEISEKSEIFDDQFSVERPDGSNFTLKIRSTKLEDSAMYFCASLKGRGRGDTQYFGPGTRLTVL.

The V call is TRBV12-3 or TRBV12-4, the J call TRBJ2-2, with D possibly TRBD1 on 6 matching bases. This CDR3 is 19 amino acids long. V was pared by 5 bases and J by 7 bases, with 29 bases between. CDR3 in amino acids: CASSRLLGRGYRSIGELFF. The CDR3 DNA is TGTGCCAGCAGTCGTCTCCTCGGCAGGGGCTACCGATCTATCGGGGAGCTGTTTTTT.

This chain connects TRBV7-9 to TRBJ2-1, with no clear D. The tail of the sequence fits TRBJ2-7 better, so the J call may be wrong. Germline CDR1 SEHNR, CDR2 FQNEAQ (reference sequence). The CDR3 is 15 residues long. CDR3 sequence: CASSFPTRYFNEQYF. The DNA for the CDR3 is TGTGCCAGCAGCTTTCCCACCCGTTACTTCAACGAGCAGTACTTC.

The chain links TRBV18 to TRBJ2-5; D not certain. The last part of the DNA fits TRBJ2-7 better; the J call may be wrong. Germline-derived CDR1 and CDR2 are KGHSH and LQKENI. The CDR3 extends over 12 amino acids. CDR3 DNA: TGTGCCAGCTCACCTTCCTCTCACGAGCAGTACTTC. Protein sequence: CASSPSSHEQYF.

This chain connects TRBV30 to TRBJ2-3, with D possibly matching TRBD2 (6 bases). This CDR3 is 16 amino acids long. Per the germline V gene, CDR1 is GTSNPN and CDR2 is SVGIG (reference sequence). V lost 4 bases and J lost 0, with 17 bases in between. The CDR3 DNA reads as TGTGCCTGGAACCCCTCGGAGCGGGCTAGCACAGATACGCAGTATTTT. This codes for CAWNPSERASTDTQYF.

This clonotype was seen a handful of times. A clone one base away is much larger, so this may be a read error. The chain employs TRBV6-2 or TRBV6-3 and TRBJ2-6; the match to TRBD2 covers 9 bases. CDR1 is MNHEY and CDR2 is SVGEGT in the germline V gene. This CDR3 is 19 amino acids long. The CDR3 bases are TGTGCCAGCAGTTACTCGGTCGATAGCGGGGGTGATGGGGCCAACGTCCGGACTTTC. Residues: CASSYSVDSGGDGANVRTF.

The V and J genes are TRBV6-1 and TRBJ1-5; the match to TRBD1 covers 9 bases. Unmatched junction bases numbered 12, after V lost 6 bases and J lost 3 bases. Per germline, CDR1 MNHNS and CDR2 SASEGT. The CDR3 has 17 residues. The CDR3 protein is CASSPDRGDGYNQPQHF. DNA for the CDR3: TGTGCCAGCAGCCCGGACAGGGGCGATGGGTACAATCAGCCCCAGCATTTT.

The CDR3 loop is CASSPDSVYGYTF. The CDR3 nucleotides read TGTGCCAGCAGTCCGGACAGCGTGTATGGCTACACCTTC. This chain joins TRBV12-3 or TRBV12-4 and TRBJ1-2; perhaps TRBD1 as D (6 bases). V shed 5 bases and J shed 5 bases, with 12 bases lying between them. The CDR3 runs 13 residues.

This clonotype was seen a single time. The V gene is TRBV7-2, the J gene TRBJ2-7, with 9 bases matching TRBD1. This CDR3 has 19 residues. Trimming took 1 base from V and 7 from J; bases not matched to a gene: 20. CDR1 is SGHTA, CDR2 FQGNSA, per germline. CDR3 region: CASSLGPWGGQGIYNEQYF. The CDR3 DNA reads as TGTGCCAGCAGCTTAGGACCCTGGGGCGGACAGGGGATCTACAATGAGCAGTACTTC.